The entry below describes one TCR beta chain. Its antigen remains unknown. The read halts 3 residues ahead of the CDR3 end, with the missing end drawn from the germline J gene. The sample has other DNA sequences that encode this CDR3 too. The data belong to a study of T cell clonality in common variable immunodeficiency. Broader study findings: Fewer deletions and N-nucleotide insertions were reportedly seen in common variable immunodeficiency TCR beta sequences.

TCRdb's table, derived via immunoSEQ multiplex PCR, lists solely in-frame clones and lacks some. The sample shows about 33,000 clones, none of them appearing just once. V lost 3 bases to trimming and J lost 7 bases, with 9 bases between them. CDR1 and CDR2 from the germline V gene are MNHNS and SASEGT. This CDR3 has 12 amino acids. CVID subjects had received replacement immunoglobulin for at least one year. Blood came from CVID subjects not ill and not taking immunomodulatory or immunosuppressive medication. The rearrangement links TRBV6-1 to TRBJ1-2, with D perhaps matching TRBD1 (6 bases). The receptor was derived from a human donor with common variable immunodeficiency. Sequencing input: peripheral blood mononuclear cells. The CDR3 bases that were read are TGTGCCAGCAGTGAGGGGGGGGCTGGC. The encoded protein is CASSEGGAG. The CDR3 in its entirety is CASSEGGAGYTF.